This TCR beta chain was recovered during a study of read filtering for tumor transcriptome and immune sequencing. The overall study: Patients were approximately 18 male and about 14 female, mean age 65.9 years, range about 47 to 85.

The J segment lost 1 base and the V segment lost 1 base, leaving 4 bases of the junction unmatched. The CDR3 spans 16 residues. CDR1 is LGHNA, CDR2 YNFKEQ, per germline. This clonotype has a count of ten or more. Its target is unknown. From around 440 ng of RNA, a library with molecular barcoded alpha/delta and beta/gamma adaptors was made. TCRdb reanalysed the reads using MiXCR and keeps one entry per CDR3 protein. The table includes about 6,000 distinct CDR3 sequences, about a quarter detected once. General study results and limits: Compared with RNA-seq, IR-seq gave much higher clonotype depth and reliability. Without single-read clonotypes, shared clonotype proportions correlated more between IR-seq and RNA-seq.

The sequence came from a donor at least 40 years old with multiple myeloma. The rearrangement links TRBV4-2 to TRBJ1-5; 7 bases match TRBD1. Sample: a population of CD138-negative cells sorted from bone marrow. The chain's CDR3 is CASSQAQGLSNQPQHF. For the CDR3, the DNA is TGTGCCAGCAGCCAAGCACAGGGGTTGAGCAATCAGCCCCAGCATTTT.